The T cell receptor (beta chain) described here comes from a study of CD4+ T cells in melanoma. TCRdb's table, derived via immunoSEQ multiplex PCR, lists solely in-frame clones and lacks some. The sample holds roughly 10,000 clones, around 70% seen once. Germline V gene data show CDR1 as SGHKS and CDR2 as YYEKEE (reference sequence). The CDR3 covers 17 residues. The J segment lost 4 bases and the V segment lost 6 bases, leaving 15 bases of the junction unmatched. This clonotype was sampled from a human donor with melanoma. V and J are TRBV5-5 and TRBJ1-1, with TRBD1 matching over 10 bases. Sequenced input: cells from a culture (not recorded whether cultured in vitro). The CDR3 loop is CASTTTGTGAWATEAFF. CDR3 coding DNA: TGTGCCAGCACCACCACTGGGACAGGGGCCTGGGCCACTGAAGCTTTCTTT.